This section outlines one TCR beta chain sequence together with its context. Study processing details: Amplified reference gene primers provided the basis for estimating nucleated cell counts. Using immunoSEQ multiplex PCR, the repertoire was profiled, and TCRdb retains in-frame clones only, with some absent. The V and J calls and clone size were taken over from that table, and D and trimming were inferred from the DNA. The sample carries around 37,000 clones, roughly 90% recorded once. This sample was included in a study of blood T cell repertoires in COVID-19. Study background: PBMCs, B-cell-depleted T cells, or T cells were the source of the cDNA or gDNA that made up the material.

Germline V gives CDR1 LNHDA, CDR2 SQIVND (reference sequence). This CDR3 is built from 20 residues. V shed 8 bases, J shed 4 bases, and the junction held 25 bases outside the gene matches. This sequence was found in a man in his sixties with active or convalescent COVID-19. V usage is TRBV19 and J usage is TRBJ2-7, with TRBD2 matching over 11 bases. The sequencing input was peripheral blood. CDR3 sequence (DNA): TGTGCCAGTGGAACTAGCGGGAGTGATTACCAAGCCGGGACCTTTTACGAGCAGTACTTC. It translates to CASGTSGSDYQAGTFYEQYF. Filled out from reference TRBV19 and TRBJ2-7, the complete variable domain reads DGGITQSPKYLFRKEGQNVTLSCEQNLNHDAMYWYRQDPGQGLRLIYYSQIVNDFQKGDIAEGYSVSREKKESFPLTVTSAQKNPTAFYLCASGTSGSDYQAGTFYEQYFGPGTRLTVT.